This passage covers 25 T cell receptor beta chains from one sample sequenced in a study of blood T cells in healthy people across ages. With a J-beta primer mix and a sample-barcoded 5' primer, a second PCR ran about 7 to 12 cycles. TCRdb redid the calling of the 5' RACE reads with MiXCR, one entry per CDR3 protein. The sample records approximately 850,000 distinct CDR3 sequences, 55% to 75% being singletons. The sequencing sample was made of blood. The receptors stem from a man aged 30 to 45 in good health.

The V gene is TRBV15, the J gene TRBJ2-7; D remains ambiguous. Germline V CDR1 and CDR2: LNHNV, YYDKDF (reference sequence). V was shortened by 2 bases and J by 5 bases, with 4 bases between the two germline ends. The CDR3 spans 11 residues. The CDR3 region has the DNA TGTGCCACCAGCAGACGAGACGAGCAGTACTTC. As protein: CATSRRDEQYF.

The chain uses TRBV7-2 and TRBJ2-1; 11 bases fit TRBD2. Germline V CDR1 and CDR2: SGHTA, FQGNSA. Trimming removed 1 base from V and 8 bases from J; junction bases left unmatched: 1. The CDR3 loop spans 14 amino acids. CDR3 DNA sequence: TGTGCCAGCAGCTTAGTGGGACTAGCGGATGAGCAGTTCTTC. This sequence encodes CASSLVGLADEQFF.

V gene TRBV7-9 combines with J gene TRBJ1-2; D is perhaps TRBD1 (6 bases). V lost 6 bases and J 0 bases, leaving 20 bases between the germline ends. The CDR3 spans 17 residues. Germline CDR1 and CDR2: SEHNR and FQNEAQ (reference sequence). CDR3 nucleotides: TGTGCCAGCAGAGGAAGACAGGAGAAAAATGCTAACTATGGCTACACCTTC. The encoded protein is CASRGRQEKNANYGYTF. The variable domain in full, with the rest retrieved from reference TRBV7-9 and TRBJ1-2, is DTGVSQNPRHKITKRGQNVTFRCDPISEHNRLYWYRQTLGQGPEFLTYFQNEAQLEKSRLLSDRFSAERPKGSFSTLEIQRTEQGDSAMYLCASRGRQEKNANYGYTFGSGTRLTVV.

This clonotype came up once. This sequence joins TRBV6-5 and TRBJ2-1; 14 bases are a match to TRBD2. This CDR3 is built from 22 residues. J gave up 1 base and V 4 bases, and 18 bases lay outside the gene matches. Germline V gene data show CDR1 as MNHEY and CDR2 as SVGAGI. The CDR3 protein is CASSFSGTSGRERFKSYNEQFF. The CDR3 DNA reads TGTGCCAGCAGTTTTTCCGGGACTAGCGGGAGAGAGAGATTTAAATCCTACAATGAGCAGTTCTTC.

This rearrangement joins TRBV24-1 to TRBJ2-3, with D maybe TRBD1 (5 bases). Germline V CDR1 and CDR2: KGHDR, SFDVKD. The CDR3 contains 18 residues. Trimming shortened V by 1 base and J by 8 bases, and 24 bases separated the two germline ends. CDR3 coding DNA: TGTGCCACCAGTGATTTTGGCTATGGGCAGGGTGCCCGATCTACGCAGTATTTT. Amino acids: CATSDFGYGQGARSTQYF.

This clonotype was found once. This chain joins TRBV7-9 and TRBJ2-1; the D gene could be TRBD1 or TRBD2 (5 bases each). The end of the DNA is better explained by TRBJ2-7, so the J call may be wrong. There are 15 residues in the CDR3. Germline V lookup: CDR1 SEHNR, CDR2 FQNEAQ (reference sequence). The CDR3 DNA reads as TGTGCCAGCAGCCCCGGGACGGGGTGGCACAATGAGCAGTACTTC. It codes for CASSPGTGWHNEQYF.

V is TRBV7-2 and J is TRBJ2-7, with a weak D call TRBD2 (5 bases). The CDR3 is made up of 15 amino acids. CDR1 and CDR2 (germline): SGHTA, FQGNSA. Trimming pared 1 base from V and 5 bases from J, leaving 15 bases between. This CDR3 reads CASSLDLAHDNEQYF. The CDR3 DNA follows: TGTGCCAGCAGCTTAGACCTAGCCCACGACAACGAGCAGTACTTC.

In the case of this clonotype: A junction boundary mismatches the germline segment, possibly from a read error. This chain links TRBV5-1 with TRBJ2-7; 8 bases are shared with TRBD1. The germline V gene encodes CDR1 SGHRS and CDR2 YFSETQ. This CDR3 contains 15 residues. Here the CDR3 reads CASGLAWDRFAEQYF. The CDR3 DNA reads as TGCGCCAGCGGCTTGGCCTGGGACAGGTTCGCCGAGCAGTACTTC.

In nucleotides, the CDR3 is TGTGCCAGCAGCCATGGACAGGTTCGGGACGAGCAGTACTTC. Translated, it gives CASSHGQVRDEQYF. The V gene is TRBV27, the J gene TRBJ2-7; 7 bases line up with TRBD1. V shed 6 bases, J shed 5 bases, and the junction held 10 bases outside the gene matches. CDR3 length equals 14 residues. Germline CDR1 MNHEY, CDR2 SMNVEV (reference sequence).

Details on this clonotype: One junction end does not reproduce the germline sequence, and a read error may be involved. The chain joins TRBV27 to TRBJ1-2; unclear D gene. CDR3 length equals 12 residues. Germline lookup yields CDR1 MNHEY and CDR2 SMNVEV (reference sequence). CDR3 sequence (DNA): TGCGCCACCAAAGGAGACATCTATGGCTACACCTTC. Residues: CATKGDIYGYTF.

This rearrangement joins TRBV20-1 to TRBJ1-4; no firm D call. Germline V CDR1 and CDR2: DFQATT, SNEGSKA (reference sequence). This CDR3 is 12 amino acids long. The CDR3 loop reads CGFNDGNEKLFF. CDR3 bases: TGCGGGTTCAACGATGGGAATGAAAAACTGTTTTTT.

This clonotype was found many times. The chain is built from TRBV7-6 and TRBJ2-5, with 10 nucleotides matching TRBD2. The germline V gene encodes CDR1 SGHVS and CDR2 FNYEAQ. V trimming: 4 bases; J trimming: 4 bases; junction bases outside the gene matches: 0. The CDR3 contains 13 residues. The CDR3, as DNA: TGTGCCAGCAGCTGGACTAGCGGAGAGACCCAGTACTTC. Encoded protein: CASSWTSGETQYF.

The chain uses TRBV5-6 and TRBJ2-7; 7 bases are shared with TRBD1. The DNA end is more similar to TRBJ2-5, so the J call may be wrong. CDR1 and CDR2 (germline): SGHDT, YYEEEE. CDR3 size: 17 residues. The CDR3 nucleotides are TGTGCCAGCAGCTTGGTCGGTCAGGGGGAGATCGGAGAGACCCAGTACTTC. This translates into CASSLVGQGEIGETQYF.

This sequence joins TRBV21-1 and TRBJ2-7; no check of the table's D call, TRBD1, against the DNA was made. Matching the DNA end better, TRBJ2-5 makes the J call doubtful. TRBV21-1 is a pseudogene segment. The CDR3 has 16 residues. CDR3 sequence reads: CASSKAGRGQKETQYF. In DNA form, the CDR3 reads TGTGCCAGCAGCAAAGCGGGCAGGGGGCAAAAAGAGACCCAGTACTTC.

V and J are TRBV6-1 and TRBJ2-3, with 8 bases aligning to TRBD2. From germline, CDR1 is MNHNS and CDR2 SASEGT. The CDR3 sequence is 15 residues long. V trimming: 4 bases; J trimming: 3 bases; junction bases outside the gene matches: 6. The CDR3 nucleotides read TGTGCCAGCAGTGTCTGGCGGGGGGTTACAGATACGCAGTATTTT. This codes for CASSVWRGVTDTQYF.

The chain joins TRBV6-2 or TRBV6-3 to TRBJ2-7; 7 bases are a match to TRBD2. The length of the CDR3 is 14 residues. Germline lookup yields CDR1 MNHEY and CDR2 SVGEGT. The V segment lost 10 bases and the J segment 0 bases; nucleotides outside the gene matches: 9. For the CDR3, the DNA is TGTGCCACCATTCTCGGGGGGAGCTCCTACGAGCAGTACTTC. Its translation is CATILGGSSYEQYF.

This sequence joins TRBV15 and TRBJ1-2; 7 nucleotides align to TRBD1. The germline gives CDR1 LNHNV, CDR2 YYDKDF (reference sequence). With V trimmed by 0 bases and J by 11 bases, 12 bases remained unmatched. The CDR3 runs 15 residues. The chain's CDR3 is CATSRDREGGNEYTF. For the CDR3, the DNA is TGTGCCACCAGCAGAGATCGGGAAGGGGGCAACGAATACACCTTC.

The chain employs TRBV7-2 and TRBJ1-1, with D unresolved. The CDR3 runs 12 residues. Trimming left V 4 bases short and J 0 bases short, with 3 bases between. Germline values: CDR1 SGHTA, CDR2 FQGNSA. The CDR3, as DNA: TGTGCCAGCAGCTCCATGAACACTGAAGCTTTCTTT. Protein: CASSSMNTEAFF.

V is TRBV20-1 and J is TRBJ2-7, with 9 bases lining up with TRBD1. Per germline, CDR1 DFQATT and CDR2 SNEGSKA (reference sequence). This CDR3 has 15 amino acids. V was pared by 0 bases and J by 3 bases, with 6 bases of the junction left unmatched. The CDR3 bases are TGCAGTGCTAGAGATAGGGACAGGGTGTACTACGAGCAGTACTTC. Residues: CSARDRDRVYYEQYF.

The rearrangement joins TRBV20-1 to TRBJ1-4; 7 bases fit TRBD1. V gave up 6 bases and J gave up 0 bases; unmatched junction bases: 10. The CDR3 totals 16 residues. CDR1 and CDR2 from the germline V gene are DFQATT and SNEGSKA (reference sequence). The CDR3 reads CSATGTASATNEKLFF. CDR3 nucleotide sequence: TGCAGTGCGACGGGGACAGCAAGTGCAACTAATGAAAAACTGTTTTTT.

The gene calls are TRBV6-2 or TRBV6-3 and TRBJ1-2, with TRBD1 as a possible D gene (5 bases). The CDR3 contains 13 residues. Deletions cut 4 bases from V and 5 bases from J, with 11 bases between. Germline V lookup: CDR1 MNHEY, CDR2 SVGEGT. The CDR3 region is CASSLRGWYGYTF. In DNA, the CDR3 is TGTGCCAGCAGTTTGCGGGGGTGGTATGGCTACACCTTC.

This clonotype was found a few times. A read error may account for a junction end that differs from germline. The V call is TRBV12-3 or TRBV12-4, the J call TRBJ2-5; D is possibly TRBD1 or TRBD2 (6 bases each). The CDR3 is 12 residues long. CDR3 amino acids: CASRLGGETQYF. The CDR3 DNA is TGTGCCAGCAGGTTAGGGGGGGAGACCCAGTACTTC.

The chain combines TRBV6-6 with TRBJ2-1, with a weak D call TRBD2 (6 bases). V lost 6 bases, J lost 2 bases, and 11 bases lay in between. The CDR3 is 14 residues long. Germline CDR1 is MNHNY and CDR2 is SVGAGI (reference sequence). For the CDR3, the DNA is TGTGCCAGCAGGAGACTAGGGACCTACAATGAGCAGTTCTTC. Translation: CASRRLGTYNEQFF.

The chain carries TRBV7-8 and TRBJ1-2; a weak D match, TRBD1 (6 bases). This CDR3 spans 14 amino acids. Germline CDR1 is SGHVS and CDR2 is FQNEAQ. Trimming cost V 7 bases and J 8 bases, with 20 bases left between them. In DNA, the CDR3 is TGTGCCAGCAACTCCGGACGGGGACACCAAGGCTACACCTTC. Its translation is CASNSGRGHQGYTF. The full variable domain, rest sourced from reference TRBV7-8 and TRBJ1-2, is GAGVSQSPRYKVAKRGQDVALRCDPISGHVSLFWYQQALGQGPEFLTYFQNEAQLDKSGLPSDRFFAERPEGSVSTLKIQRTQQEDSAVYLCASNSGRGHQGYTFGSGTRLTVV.

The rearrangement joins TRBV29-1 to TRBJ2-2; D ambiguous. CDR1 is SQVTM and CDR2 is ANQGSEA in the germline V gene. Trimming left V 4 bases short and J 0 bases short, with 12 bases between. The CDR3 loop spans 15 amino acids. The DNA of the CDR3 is TGCAGCGTTGGTGGTTCTACCTCGAACACCGGGGAGCTGTTTTTT. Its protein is CSVGGSTSNTGELFF.